Given below is one T cell receptor beta chain in context. Sequenced by immunoSEQ multiplex PCR; TCRdb stores in-frame clones only, minus some. Of 180,000 or so clones detected, roughly 83% appear once; the ten largest clones hold 10% to 15%. The data are from a study of blood T cell repertoires in COVID-19. The junction had 5 bases not matched to a gene; V was cut back by 3 bases and J by 6 bases. The CDR3 runs to 13 residues. CDR1 is MNHNS, CDR2 SASEGT, per germline. The V and J genes are TRBV6-1 and TRBJ2-7, with TRBD2 matching 7 bases. The clonotype comes from a woman between 55 and 75 years old who had recovered from COVID-19. The sequencing sample was made of PBMCs or T cells enriched from blood (not recorded which). CDR3 sequence: CASSETSWAEQYF. The CDR3 bases are TGTGCCAGCAGTGAGACTAGCTGGGCCGAGCAGTACTTC.